One sample yielded the 10 T cell receptor beta chains listed below, sequenced in a study of T cell responses to AZD1222 COVID-19 vaccine. Sequenced by immunoSEQ multiplex PCR; TCRdb stores in-frame clones only, minus some. The sample contains about 72,000 clones, roughly 84% of which appear only once. The sample in question was peripheral blood, obtained on day 0 of AZD1222 vaccination. Every receptor here comes from an adult in good health.

The chain has TRBV3-1 (or the pseudogene TRBV3-2) and TRBJ2-4; 8 bases are a match to TRBD2. The V and J ends lost 8 bases and 6 bases, in that order; junction bases with no gene match: 3. The CDR3 totals 12 residues. CDR1 and CDR2 from the germline V gene are LGHDT and YNNKEL (reference sequence). In DNA form, the CDR3 reads TGTGCCAGCTCTAGCGGGCGAAACATTCAGTACTTC. Amino acids: CASSSGRNIQYF.

The rearrangement links TRBV6-2 or TRBV6-3 to TRBJ1-3; D is unclear. The V gene lost 5 bases and the J gene lost 0 bases, with 14 bases spanning the gap. This CDR3 is 16 amino acids long. CDR1 and CDR2 (germline): MNHEY, SVGEGT. The CDR3 loop is CASSPDGLSSGNTIYF. For the CDR3, the DNA is TGTGCCAGCAGTCCCGACGGACTCAGCTCTGGAAACACCATATATTTT.

The chain is built from TRBV5-1 and TRBJ1-1; the D is unclear. V was pared by 1 base and J by 2 bases, with 9 bases between. The CDR3 covers 14 residues. Germline loops: CDR1 SGHRS, CDR2 YFSETQ. The DNA for the CDR3 is TGCGCCAGCAGCTTGCTGGGCGGAAACACTGAAGCTTTCTTT. Its translation: CASSLLGGNTEAFF.

The chain couples TRBV5-1 to TRBJ2-3, with TRBD2 matching over 13 bases. The J segment lost 7 bases and the V segment lost 4 bases, leaving 6 bases of the junction unmatched. Looked up from germline, CDR1 is SGHRS and CDR2 is YFSETQ. The CDR3 contains 15 residues. The CDR3: CASSKGLAGTNTQYF. Written as DNA, the CDR3 is TGCGCCAGCAGCAAGGGACTAGCGGGGACAAATACGCAGTATTTT.

The chain combines TRBV10-3 with TRBJ2-5; the match to TRBD2 covers 7 bases. The length of the CDR3 is 13 residues. Per germline, CDR1 ENHRY and CDR2 SYGVKD. V shed 9 bases and J 5 bases; nucleotides not matched to a gene: 9. The CDR3 DNA sequence: TGTGCCATATCCTCGGGGGGAGGGGAGACCCAGTACTTC. Protein: CAISSGGGETQYF.

The chain employs TRBV12-3 or TRBV12-4 and TRBJ2-2; D is undetermined. Deletions cut 4 bases from V and 4 bases from J, with 4 bases between. CDR3 length equals 12 residues. The CDR3 sequence: CASSSATGELFF. DNA for the CDR3: TGTGCCAGCAGTTCGGCCACCGGGGAGCTGTTTTTT.

CDR3 in DNA: TGTGCCAGCAGCCAGAGGGCTGGTACGCAGTATTTT. This encodes CASSQRAGTQYF. This chain joins TRBV11-2 and TRBJ2-3; possibly TRBD2 for D (5 bases). The CDR3 length is 12 residues. Trimming stripped 5 bases from V and 8 bases from J, with 11 bases between. Germline CDR1 is SGHAT and CDR2 is FQNNGV.

This chain uses TRBV6-6 with TRBJ1-6; D is unclear. V was shortened by 2 bases and J by 6 bases, with 8 bases between the two germline ends. This CDR3 comprises 14 residues. Germline V CDR1 and CDR2: MNHNY, SVGAGI (reference sequence). This CDR3 is CASSYAGPNSPLHF. The CDR3 DNA reads TGTGCCAGCAGTTACGCAGGCCCTAATTCACCCCTCCACTTT.

The chain has TRBV5-6 and TRBJ1-2; TRBD1 is a possible D gene (6 bases). The V end lost 1 base, the J end lost 3 bases, and 16 bases lay between the germline ends. Germline CDR1 and CDR2: SGHDT and YYEEEE. The CDR3 contains 16 residues. This CDR3 reads CASSLPTGPFDYGYTF. The CDR3 nucleotides read TGTGCCAGCAGCTTGCCGACAGGCCCTTTTGACTATGGCTACACCTTC.

The chain uses TRBV11-3 and TRBJ2-1, with D tentatively TRBD1 or TRBD2 (5 bases each). With 3 bases removed from V and 2 bases from J, the gap between germline ends came to 14 bases. The CDR3 covers 16 residues. From germline, CDR1 is SGHNT and CDR2 YENEEA. In nucleotides, the CDR3 is TGTGCCAGCAGCTTCTCTGGGACGGTAGCCTACAATGAGCAGTTCTTC. Translated, it gives CASSFSGTVAYNEQFF.